This TCR beta chain was captured by sequencing in a study of blood T cell repertoires in COVID-19. Study details: COVID-19 samples from acute and convalescent phases originated in the United States, Italy and Spain.

Profiled with immunoSEQ multiplex PCR; TCRdb holds only in-frame clones, not every one. The sample shows hundreds of thousands of clones, roughly 89% of them seen only once. What was sequenced was PBMCs or T cells enriched from blood (not recorded which). The clonotype originates from a woman under 30 with acute COVID-19.

The DNA of the CDR3 is TGTGCCAGCAGTGTACGTACAGGGAATTCACCCCTCCACTTT. Amino acids: CASSVRTGNSPLHF. The chain employs TRBV2 and TRBJ1-6; TRBD1 is a possible D gene (6 bases). The germline CDR1 and CDR2 sequences are SNHLY and FYNNEI. The CDR3 extends over 14 amino acids. Trimming left V 4 bases short and J 7 bases short, with 11 bases between.